This T cell receptor (beta chain) emerged from a study of chemoradiotherapy in HPV16-positive cancers. Background on the study: Functional T-cell assays on a couple of HPV16-positive patients' cells defined candidate HPV-specific clones and common TCR motifs.

Germline lookup yields CDR1 SGHRS and CDR2 YFSETQ. V shed 4 bases, J shed 5 bases, and the junction held 5 bases outside the gene matches. The CDR3 is 13 residues long. Assay: immunoSEQ multiplex PCR; the TCRdb copy retains only in-frame clones and omits some. The sample includes 30,000 to 50,000 clones, approximately 73% of them seen just once. Over chemoradiotherapy, repertoires were sampled more than once. The V call is TRBV5-1, the J call TRBJ1-2, with 7 positions matching TRBD1. The TCR originated in a human donor with HPV-associated anogenital cancer. Here the sequenced sample was blood, taken from a patient who underwent chemoradiotherapy. CDR3 sequence reads: CASSPGQLYGYTF. Here the CDR3 DNA reads TGCGCCAGCAGCCCGGGACAGCTATATGGCTACACCTTC.